These 5 T cell receptor beta chains were all obtained from the same sample, sequenced in a study of shared clonotypes between healthy human individuals (TCRdb year 2020). The library came from the immunoSEQ multiplex PCR assay. TCRdb provides this immuneACCESS table in a form limited to in-frame rearrangements. Some clones are lacking; in checked studies, under half of them reflect an unresolved V gene, and why the rest are absent is not known. Here the sample has about 980,000 clones; over 60% occur a single time. Approximately 1.5% of the sample is in the top ten clones. Sequenced input: memory CD4+ T cells sorted from blood. The cell subset or site label, as the study defines it: CD45RA-negative fraction. The receptors here all came from a man younger than 35 in good health.

The genes are TRBV18 and TRBJ2-4; a possible D gene is TRBD2 (6 bases). This CDR3 has 16 residues. Per the germline V gene, CDR1 is KGHSH and CDR2 is LQKENI. V lost 1 base, J lost 0 bases, and 10 bases lay in between. The CDR3 sequence: CASSPLGGLAKNIQYF. For the CDR3, the DNA is TGTGCCAGCTCACCACTCGGGGGATTAGCCAAAAACATTCAGTACTTC.

V is TRBV7-2 and J is TRBJ1-6; 10 bases match TRBD1. Germline V CDR1 and CDR2: SGHTA, FQGNSA. This CDR3 region has 16 residues. J gave up 6 bases and V 5 bases, and 7 bases lay outside the gene matches. CDR3 sequence (DNA): TGTGCCAGCAGCACCACCGGGACAGGGGTTAATTCACCCCTCCACTTT. Amino acid sequence: CASSTTGTGVNSPLHF.

The chain employs TRBV6-6 and TRBJ1-1; D ambiguous. The CDR3 runs to 13 residues. V lost 7 bases and J lost 2, with 11 bases in between. Germline V gene lookup returns CDR1 MNHNY and CDR2 SVGAGI (reference sequence). The CDR3 loop reads CASNRADNTEAFF. Here the CDR3 DNA reads TGTGCCAGCAATAGGGCAGACAACACTGAAGCTTTCTTT.

The rearrangement links TRBV5-6 to TRBJ2-7, with D perhaps assigned TRBD1 or TRBD2 (6 bases each). Germline V lookup: CDR1 SGHDT, CDR2 YYEEEE. There are 13 residues in the CDR3. V was clipped by 3 bases and J by 7 bases, with 14 bases between them. This CDR3 reads CASSSDKGGEQYF. Written as DNA, the CDR3 is TGTGCCAGCAGCTCTGACAAGGGGGGAGAGCAGTACTTC. Based on the CDR3 plus reference TRBV5-6 and TRBJ2-7, the full variable domain is DAGVTQSPTHLIKTRGQQVTLRCSPKSGHDTVSWYQQALGQGPQFIFQYYEEEERQRGNFPDRFSGHQFPNYSSELNVNALLLGDSALYLCASSSDKGGEQYFGPGTRLTVT.

The chain links TRBV7-2 to TRBJ2-1; a weak D match, TRBD2 (6 bases). This CDR3 region has 17 residues. Germline CDR1 SGHTA, CDR2 FQGNSA. The V gene lost 2 bases and the J gene lost 5 bases, with 19 bases spanning the gap. CDR3 residues: CASSLSERAGLNNEQFF. The CDR3 bases are TGTGCCAGCAGCTTATCGGAGCGGGCGGGATTAAACAATGAGCAGTTCTTC. The whole variable domain, remainder taken from reference TRBV7-2 and TRBJ2-1, is GAGVSQSPSNKVTEKGKDVELRCDPISGHTALYWYRQSLGQGLEFLIYFQGNSAPDKSGLPSDRFSAERTGGSVSTLTIQRTQQEDSAVYLCASSLSERAGLNNEQFFGPGTRLTVL.